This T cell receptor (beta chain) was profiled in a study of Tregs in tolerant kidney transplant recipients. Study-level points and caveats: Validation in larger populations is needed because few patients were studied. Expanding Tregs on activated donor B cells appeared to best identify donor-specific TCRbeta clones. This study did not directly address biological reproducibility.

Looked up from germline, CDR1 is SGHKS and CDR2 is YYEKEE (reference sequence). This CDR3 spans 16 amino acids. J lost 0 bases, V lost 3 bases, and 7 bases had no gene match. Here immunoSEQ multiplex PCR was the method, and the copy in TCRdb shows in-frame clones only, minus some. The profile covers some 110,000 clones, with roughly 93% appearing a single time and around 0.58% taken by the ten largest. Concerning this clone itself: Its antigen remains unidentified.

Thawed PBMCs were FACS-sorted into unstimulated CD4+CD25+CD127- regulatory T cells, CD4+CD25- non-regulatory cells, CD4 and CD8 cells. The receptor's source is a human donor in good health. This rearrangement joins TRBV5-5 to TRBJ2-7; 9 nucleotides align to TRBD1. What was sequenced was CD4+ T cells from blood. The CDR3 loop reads CASSSLGQGSSYEQYF. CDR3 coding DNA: TGTGCCAGCAGCTCCCTCGGACAGGGGAGCTCCTACGAGCAGTACTTC.